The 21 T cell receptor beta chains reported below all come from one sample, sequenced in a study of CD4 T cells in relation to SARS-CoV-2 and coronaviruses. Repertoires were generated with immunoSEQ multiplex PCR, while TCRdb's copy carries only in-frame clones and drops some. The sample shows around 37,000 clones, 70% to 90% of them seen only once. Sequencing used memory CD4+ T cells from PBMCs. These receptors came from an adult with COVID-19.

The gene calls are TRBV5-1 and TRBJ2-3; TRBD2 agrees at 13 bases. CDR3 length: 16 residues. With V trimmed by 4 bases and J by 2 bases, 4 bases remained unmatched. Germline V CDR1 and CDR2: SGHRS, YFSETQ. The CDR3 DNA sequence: TGCGCCAGCAGCAACGGACTAGCGGGAGCCACAGATACGCAGTATTTT. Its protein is CASSNGLAGATDTQYF.

Here the CDR3 DNA reads TGCGCCAGCAGACCCACTAGCGGCTCCTACGAGCAGTACTTC. Translating it yields CASRPTSGSYEQYF. The J gene is TRBJ2-7, the V gene TRBV5-1, with 8 bases aligning to TRBD2. CDR1 and CDR2 (germline): SGHRS, YFSETQ. The CDR3 is 14 residues long. V lost 5 bases and J lost 0; bases outside the gene matches: 4.

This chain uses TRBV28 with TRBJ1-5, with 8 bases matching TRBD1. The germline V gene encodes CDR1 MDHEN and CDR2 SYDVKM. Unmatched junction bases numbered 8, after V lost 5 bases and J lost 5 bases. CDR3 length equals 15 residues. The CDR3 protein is CASSIIQGAYQPQHF. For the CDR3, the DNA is TGTGCCAGCAGTATAATCCAGGGGGCATATCAGCCCCAGCATTTT.

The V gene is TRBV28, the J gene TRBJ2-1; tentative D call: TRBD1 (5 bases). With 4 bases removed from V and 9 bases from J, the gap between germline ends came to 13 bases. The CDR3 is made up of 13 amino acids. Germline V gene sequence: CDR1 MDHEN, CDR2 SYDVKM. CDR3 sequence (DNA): TGTGCCAGCAGTTCCCCAGGGTTCGGTGAGCAGTTCTTC. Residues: CASSSPGFGEQFF.

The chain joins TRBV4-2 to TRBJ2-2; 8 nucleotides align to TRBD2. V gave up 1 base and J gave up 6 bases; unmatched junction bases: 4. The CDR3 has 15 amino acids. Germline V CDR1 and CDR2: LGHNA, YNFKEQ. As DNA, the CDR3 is TGTGCCAGCAGCCAAGGGTCTAGCGGGTCCGGGGAGCTGTTTTTT. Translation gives CASSQGSSGSGELFF.

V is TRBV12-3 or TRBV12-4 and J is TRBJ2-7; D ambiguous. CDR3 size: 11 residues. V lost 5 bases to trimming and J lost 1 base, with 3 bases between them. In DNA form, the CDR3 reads TGTGCCAGCAGTGAGTCCTACGAGCAGTACTTC. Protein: CASSESYEQYF.

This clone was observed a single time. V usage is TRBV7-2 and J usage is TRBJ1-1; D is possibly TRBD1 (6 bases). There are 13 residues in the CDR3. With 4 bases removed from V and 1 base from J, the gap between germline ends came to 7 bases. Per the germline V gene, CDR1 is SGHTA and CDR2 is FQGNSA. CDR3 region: CASSWGQNTEAFF. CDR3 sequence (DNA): TGTGCCAGCAGCTGGGGACAGAACACTGAAGCTTTCTTT.

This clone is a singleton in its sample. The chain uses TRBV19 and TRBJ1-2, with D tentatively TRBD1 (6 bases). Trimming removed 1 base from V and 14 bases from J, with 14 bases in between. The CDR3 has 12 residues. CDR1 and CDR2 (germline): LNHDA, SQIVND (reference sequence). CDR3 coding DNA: TGTGCCAGTAGTATAGTAGACAGGCAAGCGACCTTC. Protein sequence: CASSIVDRQATF.

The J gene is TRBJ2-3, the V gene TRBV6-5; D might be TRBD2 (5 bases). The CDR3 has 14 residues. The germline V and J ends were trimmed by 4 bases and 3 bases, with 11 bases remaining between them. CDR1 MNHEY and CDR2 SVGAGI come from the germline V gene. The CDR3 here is CASSLGGRTDTQYF. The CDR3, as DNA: TGTGCCAGCAGTTTAGGCGGGCGGACAGATACGCAGTATTTT.

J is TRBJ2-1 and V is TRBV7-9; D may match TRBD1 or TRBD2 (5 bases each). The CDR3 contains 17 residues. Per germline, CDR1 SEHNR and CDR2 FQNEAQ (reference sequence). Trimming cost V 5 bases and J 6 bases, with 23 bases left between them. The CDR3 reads CASSLTQAGTRPNEQFF. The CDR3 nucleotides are TGTGCCAGCAGCCTAACTCAAGCCGGGACCCGGCCCAATGAGCAGTTCTTC.

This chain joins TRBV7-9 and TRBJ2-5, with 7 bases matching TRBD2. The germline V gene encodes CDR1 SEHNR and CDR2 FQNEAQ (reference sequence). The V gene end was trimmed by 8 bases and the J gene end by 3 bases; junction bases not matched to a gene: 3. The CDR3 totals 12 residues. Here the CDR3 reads CASGLAEETQYF. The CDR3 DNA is TGTGCCAGCGGGCTAGCGGAAGAGACCCAGTACTTC. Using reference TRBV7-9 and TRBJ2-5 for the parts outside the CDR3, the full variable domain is DTGVSQNPRHKITKRGQNVTFRCDPISEHNRLYWYRQTLGQGPEFLTYFQNEAQLEKSRLLSDRFSAERPKGSFSTLEIQRTEQGDSAMYLCASGLAEETQYFGPGTRLLVL.

The CDR3 DNA sequence: TGTGCCAGCAGCCATTGGGTCACCGGGGAGCTGTTTTTT. It encodes CASSHWVTGELFF. The gene calls are TRBV14 and TRBJ2-2, with D uncertain. V lost 3 bases and J lost 4, with 6 bases in between. The CDR3 consists of 13 residues. The germline V gene encodes CDR1 SGHDN and CDR2 FVKESK.

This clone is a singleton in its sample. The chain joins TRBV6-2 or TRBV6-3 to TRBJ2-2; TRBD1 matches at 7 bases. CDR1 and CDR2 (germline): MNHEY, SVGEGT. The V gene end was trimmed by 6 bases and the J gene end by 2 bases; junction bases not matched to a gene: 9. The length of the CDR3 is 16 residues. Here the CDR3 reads CASSLPQGDNTGELFF. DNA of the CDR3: TGTGCCAGCAGCTTACCCCAGGGGGACAACACCGGGGAGCTGTTTTTT.

CDR3 amino acids: CSVEGQGPETQYF. CDR3 nucleotides: TGCAGCGTTGAAGGGCAGGGGCCAGAGACCCAGTACTTC. The rearrangement links TRBV29-1 to TRBJ2-5; perhaps TRBD1 as D (6 bases). CDR3 length: 13 residues. Germline-derived CDR1 and CDR2 are SQVTM and ANQGSEA. V lost 1 base to trimming and J lost 4 bases, with 10 bases between them.

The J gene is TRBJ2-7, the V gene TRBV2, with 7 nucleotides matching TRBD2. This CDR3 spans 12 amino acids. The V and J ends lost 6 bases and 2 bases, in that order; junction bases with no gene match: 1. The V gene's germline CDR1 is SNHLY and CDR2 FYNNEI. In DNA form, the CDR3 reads TGTGCCAGCAGGGGGGGGGCCTACGAGCAGTACTTC. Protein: CASRGGAYEQYF.

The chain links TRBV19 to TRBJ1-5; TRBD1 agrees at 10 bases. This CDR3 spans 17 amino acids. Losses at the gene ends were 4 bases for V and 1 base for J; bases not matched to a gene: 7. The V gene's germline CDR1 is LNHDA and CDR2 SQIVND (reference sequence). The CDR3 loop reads CASSRKGGQGSNQPQHF. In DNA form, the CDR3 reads TGTGCCAGTAGTAGGAAGGGGGGACAGGGGAGCAATCAGCCCCAGCATTTT.

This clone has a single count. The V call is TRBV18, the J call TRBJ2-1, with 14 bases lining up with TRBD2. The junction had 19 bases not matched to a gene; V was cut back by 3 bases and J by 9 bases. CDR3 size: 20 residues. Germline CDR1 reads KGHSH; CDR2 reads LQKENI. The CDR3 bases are TGTGCCAGCTCACCCCTACGAGCCCCGACCGGGACTAGCGGGAGAAGTGAGCAGTTCTTC. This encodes CASSPLRAPTGTSGRSEQFF.

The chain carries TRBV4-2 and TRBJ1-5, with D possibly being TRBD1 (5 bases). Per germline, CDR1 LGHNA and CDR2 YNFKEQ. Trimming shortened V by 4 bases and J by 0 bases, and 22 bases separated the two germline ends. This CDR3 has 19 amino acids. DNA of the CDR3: TGTGCCAGCAGCCCGCAGGGAGAATTTGGGGAGGGTAGCAATCAGCCCCAGCATTTT. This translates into CASSPQGEFGEGSNQPQHF.

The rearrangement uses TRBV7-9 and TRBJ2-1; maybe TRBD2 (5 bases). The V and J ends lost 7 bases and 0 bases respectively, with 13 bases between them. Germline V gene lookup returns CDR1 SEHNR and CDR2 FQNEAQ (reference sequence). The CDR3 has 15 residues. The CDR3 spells CASIGGRTSYNEQFF. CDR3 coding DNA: TGTGCCAGCATCGGAGGACGGACCTCCTACAATGAGCAGTTCTTC.

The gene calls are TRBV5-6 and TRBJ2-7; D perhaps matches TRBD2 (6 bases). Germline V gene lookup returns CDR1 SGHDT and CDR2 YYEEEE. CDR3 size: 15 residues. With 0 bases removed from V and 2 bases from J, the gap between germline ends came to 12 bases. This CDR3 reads CASSLELAAAYEQYF. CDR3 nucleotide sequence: TGTGCCAGCAGCTTGGAACTAGCTGCGGCCTACGAGCAGTACTTC.

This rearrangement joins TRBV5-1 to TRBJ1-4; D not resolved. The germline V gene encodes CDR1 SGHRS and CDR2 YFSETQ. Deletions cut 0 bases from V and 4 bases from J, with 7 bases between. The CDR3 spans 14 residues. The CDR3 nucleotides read TGCGCCAGCAGCTTGGCCAGACGTAATGAAAAACTGTTTTTT. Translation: CASSLARRNEKLFF.